Given below is one TCR beta chain in context. What it binds is not known. Germline V gives CDR1 MDHEN, CDR2 SYDVKM. There are 13 residues in the CDR3. Trimming took 2 bases from V and 6 from J, leaving 7 bases between them. The data derive from a study of T cell responses to AZD1222 COVID-19 vaccine. Data came from immunoSEQ multiplex PCR; TCRdb stores just in-frame clones and leaves some out. This sample has roughly 100,000 clones, with 93% found just once. Study results and limitations: Unmutated variant regions reportedly attract nearly half of all spike-specific TCRs.

Here the sequenced sample was peripheral blood, taken on day 0 of AZD1222 vaccination. The sequence derives from an adult in good health. This chain connects TRBV28 to TRBJ2-2; D may be TRBD1 (6 bases). The CDR3 DNA reads TGTGCCAGCAGTTTAAAGGGGGCCGGGGAGCTGTTTTTT. Its translation: CASSLKGAGELFF.